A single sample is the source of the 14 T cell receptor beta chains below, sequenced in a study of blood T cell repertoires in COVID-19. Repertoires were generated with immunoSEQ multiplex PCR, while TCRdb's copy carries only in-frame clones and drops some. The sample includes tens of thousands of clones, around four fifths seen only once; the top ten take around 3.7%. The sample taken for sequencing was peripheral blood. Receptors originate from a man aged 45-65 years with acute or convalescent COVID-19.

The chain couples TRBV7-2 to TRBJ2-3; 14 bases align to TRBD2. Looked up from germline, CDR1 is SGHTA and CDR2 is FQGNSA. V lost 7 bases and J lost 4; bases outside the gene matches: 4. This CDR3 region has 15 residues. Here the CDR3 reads CASKRTSGGPDTQYF. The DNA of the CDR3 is TGTGCCAGCAAACGGACTAGCGGGGGGCCAGATACGCAGTATTTT.

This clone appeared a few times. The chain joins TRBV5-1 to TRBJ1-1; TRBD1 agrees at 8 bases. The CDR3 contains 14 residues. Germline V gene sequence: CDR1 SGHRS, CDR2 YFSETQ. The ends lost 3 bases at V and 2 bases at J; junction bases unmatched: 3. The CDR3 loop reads CASSSTGDNTEAFF. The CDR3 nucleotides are TGCGCCAGCAGCTCGACAGGGGATAACACTGAAGCTTTCTTT.

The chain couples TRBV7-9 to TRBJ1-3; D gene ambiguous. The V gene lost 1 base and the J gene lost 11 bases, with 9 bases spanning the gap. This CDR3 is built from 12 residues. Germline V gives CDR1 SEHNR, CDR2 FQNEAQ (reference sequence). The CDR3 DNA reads TGTGCCAGCAGCTTAGACGGGATTGCCATATATTTT. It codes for CASSLDGIAIYF.

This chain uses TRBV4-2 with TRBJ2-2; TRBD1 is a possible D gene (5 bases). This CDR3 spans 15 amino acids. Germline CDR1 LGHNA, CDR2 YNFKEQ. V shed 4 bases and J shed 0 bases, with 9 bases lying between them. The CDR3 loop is CASSPEQANTGELFF. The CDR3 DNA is TGTGCCAGCAGCCCTGAACAGGCGAACACCGGGGAGCTGTTTTTT.

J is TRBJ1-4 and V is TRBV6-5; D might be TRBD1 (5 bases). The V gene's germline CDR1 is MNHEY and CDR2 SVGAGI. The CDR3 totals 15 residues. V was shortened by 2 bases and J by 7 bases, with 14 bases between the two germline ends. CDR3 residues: CASSYPRQGGEKLFF. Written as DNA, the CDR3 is TGTGCCAGCAGTTACCCGAGGCAGGGTGGTGAAAAACTGTTTTTT.

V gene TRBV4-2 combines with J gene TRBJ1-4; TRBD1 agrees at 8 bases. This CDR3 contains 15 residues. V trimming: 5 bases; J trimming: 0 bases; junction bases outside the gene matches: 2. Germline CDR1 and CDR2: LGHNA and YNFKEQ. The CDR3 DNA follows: TGTGCCAGCAGCTCGGACAGGGCAACTAATGAAAAACTGTTTTTT. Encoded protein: CASSSDRATNEKLFF.

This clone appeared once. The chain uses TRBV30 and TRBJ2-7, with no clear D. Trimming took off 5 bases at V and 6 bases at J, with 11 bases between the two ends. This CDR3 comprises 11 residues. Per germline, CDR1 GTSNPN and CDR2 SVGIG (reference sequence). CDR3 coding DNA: TGTGCCTGGCAGTCTACGGGCGAGCAGTACTTC. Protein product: CAWQSTGEQYF.

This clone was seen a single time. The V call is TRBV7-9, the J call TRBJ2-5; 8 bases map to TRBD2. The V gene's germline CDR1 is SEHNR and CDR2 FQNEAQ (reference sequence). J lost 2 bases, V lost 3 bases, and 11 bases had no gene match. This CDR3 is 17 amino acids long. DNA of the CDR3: TGTGCCAGCAGCTTTGGGGGAGCGGGAGTTGGGCAAGAGACCCAGTACTTC. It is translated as CASSFGGAGVGQETQYF. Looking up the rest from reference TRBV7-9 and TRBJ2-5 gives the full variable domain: DTGVSQNPRHKITKRGQNVTFRCDPISEHNRLYWYRQTLGQGPEFLTYFQNEAQLEKSRLLSDRFSAERPKGSFSTLEIQRTEQGDSAMYLCASSFGGAGVGQETQYFGPGTRLLVL.

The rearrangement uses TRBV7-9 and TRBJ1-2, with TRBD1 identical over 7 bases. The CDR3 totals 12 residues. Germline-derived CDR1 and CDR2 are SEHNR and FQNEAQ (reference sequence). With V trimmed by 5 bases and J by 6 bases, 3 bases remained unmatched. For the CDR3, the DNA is TGTGCCAGCAGCGTAACAGGGGATGGCTACACCTTC. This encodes CASSVTGDGYTF.

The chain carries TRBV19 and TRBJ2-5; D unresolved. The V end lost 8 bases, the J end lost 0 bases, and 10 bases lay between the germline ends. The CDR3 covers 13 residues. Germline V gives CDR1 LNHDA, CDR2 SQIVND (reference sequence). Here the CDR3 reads CASRNRDQETQYF. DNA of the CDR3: TGTGCCAGTCGAAACCGGGACCAAGAGACCCAGTACTTC.

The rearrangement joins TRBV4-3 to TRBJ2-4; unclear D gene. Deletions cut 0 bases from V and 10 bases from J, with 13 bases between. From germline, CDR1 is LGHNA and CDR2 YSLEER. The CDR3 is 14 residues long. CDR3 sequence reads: CASSQEAAARIQYF. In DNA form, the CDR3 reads TGCGCCAGCAGCCAAGAGGCAGCCGCGCGGATTCAGTACTTC.

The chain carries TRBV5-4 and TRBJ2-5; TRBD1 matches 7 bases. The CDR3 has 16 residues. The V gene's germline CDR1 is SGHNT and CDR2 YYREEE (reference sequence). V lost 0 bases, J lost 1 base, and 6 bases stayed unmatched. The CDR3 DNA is TGTGCCAGCAGCTTGGACCCCGGGACAGCCCAAGAGACCCAGTACTTC. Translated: CASSLDPGTAQETQYF.

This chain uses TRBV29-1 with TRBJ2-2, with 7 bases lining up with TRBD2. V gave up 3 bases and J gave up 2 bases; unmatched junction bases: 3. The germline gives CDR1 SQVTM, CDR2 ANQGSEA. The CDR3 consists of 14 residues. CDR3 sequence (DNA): TGCAGCGTTGATGGGGGGGACAACACCGGGGAGCTGTTTTTT. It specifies CSVDGGDNTGELFF.

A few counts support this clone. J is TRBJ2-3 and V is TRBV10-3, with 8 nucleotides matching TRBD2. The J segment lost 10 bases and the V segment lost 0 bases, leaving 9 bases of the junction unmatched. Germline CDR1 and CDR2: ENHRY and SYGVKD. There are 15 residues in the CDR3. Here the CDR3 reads CAISESSGSLIAQYF. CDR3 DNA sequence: TGTGCCATCAGTGAGTCGAGCGGGAGCTTGATCGCGCAGTATTTT.